The rows below give T cell receptor beta chains drawn from one sample of a study of CD8+CD57+ T cells in acquired aplastic anemia. TCRdb recomputed calls from the reads with MiXCR, one row per CDR3 protein. This table has approximately 65,000 distinct CDR3 sequences, about 54% appearing once. What was sequenced was sorted CD4+, CD8+, or CD8+CD57+ T cells (not recorded which) from PBMCs. These receptors all come from a human donor in good health, serving as a control. Each CDR3 is given without its conserved first and last residue. The D gene is left open where the match is weak.

cdr3_length: 13; d_call: .; j_call: TRBJ2-3; v_call: TRBV10-2; cdr3_aa: ASSDPRKVTDTQY
cdr3_length: 12; d_call: .; j_call: TRBJ2-7; v_call: TRBV29-1; cdr3_aa: SVEDPRGTYEQY
cdr3_length: 12; d_call: TRBD1; j_call: TRBJ1-2; v_call: TRBV19; cdr3_aa: ASSRGQGGYGYT
cdr3_length: 11; d_call: TRBD2; j_call: TRBJ2-3; v_call: TRBV4-1; cdr3_aa: ASSQLAVDTQY
cdr3_length: 14; d_call: .; j_call: TRBJ2-7; v_call: TRBV19; cdr3_aa: ASSKGRQVSTYEQY
cdr3_length: 13; d_call: .; j_call: TRBJ1-3; v_call: TRBV7-2; cdr3_aa: ASSWGGISGNTIY
cdr3_length: 12; d_call: TRBD1; j_call: TRBJ1-6; v_call: TRBV11-2; cdr3_aa: ASSSTGGRSPLH
cdr3_length: 11; d_call: .; j_call: TRBJ2-1; v_call: TRBV24-1; cdr3_aa: ATSWGRLNGQF
cdr3_length: 13; d_call: .; j_call: TRBJ1-4; v_call: TRBV9; cdr3_aa: ASSVAWAGNEKLF
cdr3_length: 12; d_call: .; j_call: TRBJ1-6; v_call: TRBV5-1; cdr3_aa: PSSQTTGFSPLH